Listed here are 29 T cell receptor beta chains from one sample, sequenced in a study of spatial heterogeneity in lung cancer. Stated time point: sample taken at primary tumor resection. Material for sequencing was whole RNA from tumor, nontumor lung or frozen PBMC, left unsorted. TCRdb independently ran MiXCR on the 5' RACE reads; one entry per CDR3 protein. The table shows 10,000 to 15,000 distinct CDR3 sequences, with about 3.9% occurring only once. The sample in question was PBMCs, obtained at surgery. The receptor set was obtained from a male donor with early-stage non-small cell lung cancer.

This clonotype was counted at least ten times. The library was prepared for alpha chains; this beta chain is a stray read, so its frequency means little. The CDR3 loop reads CASSLEGGGIYEQYF. The CDR3 DNA reads TGCGCCAGCAGCTTGGAGGGCGGGGGTATCTACGAGCAGTACTTC. The chain is built from TRBV5-1 and TRBJ2-7; 7 bases match TRBD2. This CDR3 has 15 amino acids. Unmatched junction bases numbered 6, after V lost 0 bases and J lost 3 bases. Per the germline V gene, CDR1 is SGHRS and CDR2 is YFSETQ.

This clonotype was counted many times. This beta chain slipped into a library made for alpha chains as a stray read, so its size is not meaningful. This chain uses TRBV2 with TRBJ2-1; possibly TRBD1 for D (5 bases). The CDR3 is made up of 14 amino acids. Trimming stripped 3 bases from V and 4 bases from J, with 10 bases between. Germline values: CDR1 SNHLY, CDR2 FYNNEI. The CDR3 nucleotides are TGTGCCAGCAGTGACCAGGGTTCATACAATGAGCAGTTCTTC. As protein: CASSDQGSYNEQFF. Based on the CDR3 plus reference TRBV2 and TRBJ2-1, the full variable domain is EPEVTQTPSHQVTQMGQEVILRCVPISNHLYFYWYRQILGQKVEFLVSFYNNEISEKSEIFDDQFSVERPDGSNFTLKIRSTKLEDSAMYFCASSDQGSYNEQFFGPGTRLTVL.

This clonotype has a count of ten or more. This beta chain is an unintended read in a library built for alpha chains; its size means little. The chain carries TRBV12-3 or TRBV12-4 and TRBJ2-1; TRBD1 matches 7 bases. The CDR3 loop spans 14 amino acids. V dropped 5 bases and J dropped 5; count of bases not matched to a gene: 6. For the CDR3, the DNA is TGTGCCAGCAGTACGGGACAGATAAACAATGAGCAGTTCTTC. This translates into CASSTGQINNEQFF.

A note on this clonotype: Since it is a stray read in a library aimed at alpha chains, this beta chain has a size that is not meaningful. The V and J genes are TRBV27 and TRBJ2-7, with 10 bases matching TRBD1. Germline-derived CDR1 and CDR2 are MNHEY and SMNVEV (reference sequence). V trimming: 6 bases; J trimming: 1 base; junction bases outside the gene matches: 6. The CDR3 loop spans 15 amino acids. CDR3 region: CASRDRGIGSYEQYF. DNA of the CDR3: TGTGCCAGCAGGGACAGGGGGATTGGGTCCTACGAGCAGTACTTC.

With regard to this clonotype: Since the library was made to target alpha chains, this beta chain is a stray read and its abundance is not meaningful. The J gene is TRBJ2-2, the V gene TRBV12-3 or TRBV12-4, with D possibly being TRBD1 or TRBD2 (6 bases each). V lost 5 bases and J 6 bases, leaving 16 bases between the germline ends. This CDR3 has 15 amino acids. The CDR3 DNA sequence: TGTGCCAGCAGTCCCTCGAGGGGGGCCGCCGGGGAGCTGTTTTTT. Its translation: CASSPSRGAAGELFF.

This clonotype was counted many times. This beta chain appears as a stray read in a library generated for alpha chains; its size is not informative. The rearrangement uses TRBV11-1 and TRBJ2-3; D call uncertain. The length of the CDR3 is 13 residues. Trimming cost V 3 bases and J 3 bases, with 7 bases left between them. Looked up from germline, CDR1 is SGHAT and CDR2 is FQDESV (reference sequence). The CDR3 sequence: CASSFLGTDTQYF. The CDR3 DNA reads TGTGCCAGCAGCTTTCTAGGGACAGATACGCAGTATTTT.

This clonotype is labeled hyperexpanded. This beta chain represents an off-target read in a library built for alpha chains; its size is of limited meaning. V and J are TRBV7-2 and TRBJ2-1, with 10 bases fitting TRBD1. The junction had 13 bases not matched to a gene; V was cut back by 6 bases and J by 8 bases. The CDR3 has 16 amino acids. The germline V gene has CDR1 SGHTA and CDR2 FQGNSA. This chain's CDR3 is CASRSIVGTGVHEQFF. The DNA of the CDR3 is TGTGCCAGCAGGTCCATTGTTGGGACAGGGGTCCATGAGCAGTTCTTC.

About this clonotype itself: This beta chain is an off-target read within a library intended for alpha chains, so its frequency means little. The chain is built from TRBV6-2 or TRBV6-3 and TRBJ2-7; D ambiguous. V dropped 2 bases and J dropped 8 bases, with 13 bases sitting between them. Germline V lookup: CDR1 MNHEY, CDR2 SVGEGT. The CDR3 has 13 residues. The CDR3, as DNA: TGTGCCAGCAGTTACCGGCCCACCCAGCAGCAGTACTTC. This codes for CASSYRPTQQQYF.

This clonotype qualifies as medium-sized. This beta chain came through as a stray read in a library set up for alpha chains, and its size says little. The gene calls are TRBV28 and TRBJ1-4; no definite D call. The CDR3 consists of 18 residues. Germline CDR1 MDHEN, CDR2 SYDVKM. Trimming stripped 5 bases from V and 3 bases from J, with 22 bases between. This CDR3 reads CASSPPPRESGANEKLFF. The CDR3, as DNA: TGTGCCAGCAGTCCCCCACCCCGGGAGTCTGGAGCTAATGAAAAACTGTTTTTT.

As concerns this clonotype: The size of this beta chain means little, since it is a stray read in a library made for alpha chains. The CDR3 DNA sequence: TGCGCCAGCAGCTTACAGGGGGCAGGGTCCTACAATGAGCAGTTCTTC. Protein sequence: CASSLQGAGSYNEQFF. The chain couples TRBV5-1 to TRBJ2-1; 9 bases agree with TRBD1. Germline V CDR1 and CDR2: SGHRS, YFSETQ. The CDR3 is 16 amino acids. V lost 2 bases to trimming and J lost 1 base; unmatched junction nucleotides: 4.

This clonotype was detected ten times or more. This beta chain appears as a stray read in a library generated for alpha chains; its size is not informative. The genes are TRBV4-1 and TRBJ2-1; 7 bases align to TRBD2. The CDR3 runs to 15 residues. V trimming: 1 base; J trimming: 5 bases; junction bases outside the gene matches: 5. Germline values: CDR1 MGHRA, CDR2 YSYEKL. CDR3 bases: TGCGCCAGCAGCCAAGTCGCTAGCGGAAACAATGAGCAGTTCTTC. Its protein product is CASSQVASGNNEQFF.

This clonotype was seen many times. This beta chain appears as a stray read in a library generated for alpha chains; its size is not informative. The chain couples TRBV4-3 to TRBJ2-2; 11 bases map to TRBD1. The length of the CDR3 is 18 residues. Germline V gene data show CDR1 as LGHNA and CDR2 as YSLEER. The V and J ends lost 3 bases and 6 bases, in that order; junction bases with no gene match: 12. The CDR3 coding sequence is TGCGCCAGCAGCCAGGTGCTACTAGGGGACAGGGGGGCCGGGGAGCTGTTTTTT. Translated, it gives CASSQVLLGDRGAGELFF.

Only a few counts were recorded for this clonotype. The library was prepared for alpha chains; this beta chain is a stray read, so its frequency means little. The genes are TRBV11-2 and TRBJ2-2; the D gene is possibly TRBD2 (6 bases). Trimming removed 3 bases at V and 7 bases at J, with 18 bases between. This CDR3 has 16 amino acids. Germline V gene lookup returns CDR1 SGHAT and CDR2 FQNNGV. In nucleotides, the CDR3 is TGTGCCAGCAGCTTCGGCCCGGGAGCTACGGGCGGGGAGCTGTTTTTT. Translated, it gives CASSFGPGATGGELFF. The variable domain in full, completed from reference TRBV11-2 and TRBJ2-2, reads EAGVAQSPRYKIIEKRQSVAFWCNPISGHATLYWYQQILGQGPKLLIQFQNNGVVDDSQLPKDRFSAERLKGVDSTLKIQPAKLEDSAVYLCASSFGPGATGGELFFGEGSRLTVL.

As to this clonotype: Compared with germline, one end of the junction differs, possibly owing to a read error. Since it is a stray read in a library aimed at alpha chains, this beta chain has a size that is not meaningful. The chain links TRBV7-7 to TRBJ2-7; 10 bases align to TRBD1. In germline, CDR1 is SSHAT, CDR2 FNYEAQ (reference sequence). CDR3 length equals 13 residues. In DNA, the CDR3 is TGTGCTAGCAGCTGGGGACAGGGGTACGAGCAGTACTTC. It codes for CASSWGQGYEQYF. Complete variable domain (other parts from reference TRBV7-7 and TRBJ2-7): GAGVSQSPRYKVTKRGQDVTLRCDPISSHATLYWYQQALGQGPEFLTYFNYEAQPDKSGLPSDRFSAERPEGSISTLTIQRTEQRDSAMYRCASSWGQGYEQYFGPGTRLTVT.

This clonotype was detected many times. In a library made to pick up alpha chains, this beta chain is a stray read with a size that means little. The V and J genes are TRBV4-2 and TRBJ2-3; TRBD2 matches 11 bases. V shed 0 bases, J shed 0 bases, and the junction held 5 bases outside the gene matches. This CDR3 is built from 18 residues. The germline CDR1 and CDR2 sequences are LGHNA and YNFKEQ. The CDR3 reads CASSQDQGLAASTDTQYF. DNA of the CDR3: TGTGCCAGCAGCCAAGATCAGGGACTAGCGGCCAGCACAGATACGCAGTATTTT.

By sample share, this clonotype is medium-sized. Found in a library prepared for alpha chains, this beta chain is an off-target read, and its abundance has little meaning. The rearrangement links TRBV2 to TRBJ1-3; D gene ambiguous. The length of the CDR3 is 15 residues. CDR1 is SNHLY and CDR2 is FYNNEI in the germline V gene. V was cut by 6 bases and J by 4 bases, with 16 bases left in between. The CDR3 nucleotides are TGTGCCAGCAGCGCCGATCAGTTAGGGGGAAACACCATATATTTT. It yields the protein CASSADQLGGNTIYF.

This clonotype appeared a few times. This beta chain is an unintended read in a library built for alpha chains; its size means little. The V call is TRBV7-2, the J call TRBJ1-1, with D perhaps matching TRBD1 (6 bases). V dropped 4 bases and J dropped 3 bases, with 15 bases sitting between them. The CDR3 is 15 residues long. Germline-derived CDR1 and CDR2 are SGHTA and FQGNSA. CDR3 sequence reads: CASSSPFGGHTEAFF. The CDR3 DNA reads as TGTGCCAGCAGCTCCCCCTTCGGGGGGCACACTGAAGCTTTCTTT.

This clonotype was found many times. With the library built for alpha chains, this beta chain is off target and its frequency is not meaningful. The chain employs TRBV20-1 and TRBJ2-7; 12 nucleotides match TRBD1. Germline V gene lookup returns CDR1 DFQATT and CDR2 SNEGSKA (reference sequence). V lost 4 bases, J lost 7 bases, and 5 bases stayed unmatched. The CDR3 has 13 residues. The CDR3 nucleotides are TGCAGTGCTATGGGACAGGGGGCGCGGGAGCAGTACTTC. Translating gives CSAMGQGAREQYF.

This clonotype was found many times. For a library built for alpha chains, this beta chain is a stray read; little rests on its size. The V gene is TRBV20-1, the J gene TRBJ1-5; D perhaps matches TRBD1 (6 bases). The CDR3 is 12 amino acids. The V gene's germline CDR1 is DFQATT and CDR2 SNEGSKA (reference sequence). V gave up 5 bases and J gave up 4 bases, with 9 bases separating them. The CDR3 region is CSAPRGNQPQHF. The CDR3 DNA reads TGCAGTGCTCCCAGGGGAAATCAGCCCCAGCATTTT.

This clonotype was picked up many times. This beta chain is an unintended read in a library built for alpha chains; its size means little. The CDR3 here is CSARPSPGTSGSIYSGAEQFF. In DNA, the CDR3 is TGCAGTGCTAGACCCTCTCCCGGGACTAGCGGGAGTATCTATTCCGGGGCTGAGCAGTTCTTC. The chain uses TRBV20-1 and TRBJ2-1, with 14 bases matching TRBD2. J lost 9 bases, V lost 2 bases, and 24 bases had no gene match. The CDR3 contains 21 residues. The V gene's germline CDR1 is DFQATT and CDR2 SNEGSKA (reference sequence).

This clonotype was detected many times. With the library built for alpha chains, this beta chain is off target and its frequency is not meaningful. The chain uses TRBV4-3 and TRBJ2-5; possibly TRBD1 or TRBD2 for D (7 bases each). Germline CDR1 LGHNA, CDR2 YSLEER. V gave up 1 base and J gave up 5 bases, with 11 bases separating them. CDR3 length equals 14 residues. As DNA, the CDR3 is TGCGCCAGCAGCCAAGGGGAGGGGGCGGAGACCCAGTACTTC. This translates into CASSQGEGAETQYF.

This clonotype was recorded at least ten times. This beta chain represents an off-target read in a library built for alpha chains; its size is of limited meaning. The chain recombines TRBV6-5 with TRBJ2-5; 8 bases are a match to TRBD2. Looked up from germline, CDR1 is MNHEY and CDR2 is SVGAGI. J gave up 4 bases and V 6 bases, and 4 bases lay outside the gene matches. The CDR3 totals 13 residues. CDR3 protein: CASRLGLGETQYF. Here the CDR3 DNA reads TGTGCCAGCAGACTGGGACTAGGAGAGACCCAGTACTTC.

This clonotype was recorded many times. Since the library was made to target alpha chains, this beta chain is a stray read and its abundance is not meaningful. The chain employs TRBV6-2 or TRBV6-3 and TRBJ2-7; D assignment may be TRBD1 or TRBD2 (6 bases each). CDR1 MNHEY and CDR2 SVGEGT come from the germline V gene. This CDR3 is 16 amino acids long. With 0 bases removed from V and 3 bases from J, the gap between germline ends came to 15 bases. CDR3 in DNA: TGTGCCAGCAGTTACTCGATGGGGGGCTTTCTCTACGAGCAGTACTTC. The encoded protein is CASSYSMGGFLYEQYF.

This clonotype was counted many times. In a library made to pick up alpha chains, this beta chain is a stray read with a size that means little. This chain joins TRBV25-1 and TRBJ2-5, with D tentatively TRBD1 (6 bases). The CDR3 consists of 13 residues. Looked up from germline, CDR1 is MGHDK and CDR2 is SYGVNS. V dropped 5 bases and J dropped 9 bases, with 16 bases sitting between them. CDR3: CASSYTDPGAQYF. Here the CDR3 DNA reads TGTGCCAGCAGTTATACGGACCCAGGGGCCCAGTACTTC. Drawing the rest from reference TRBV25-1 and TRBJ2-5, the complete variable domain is EADIYQTPRYLVIGTGKKITLECSQTMGHDKMYWYQQDPGMELHLIHYSYGVNSTEKGDLSSESTVSRIRTEHFPLTLESARPSHTSQYLCASSYTDPGAQYFGPGTRLLVL.

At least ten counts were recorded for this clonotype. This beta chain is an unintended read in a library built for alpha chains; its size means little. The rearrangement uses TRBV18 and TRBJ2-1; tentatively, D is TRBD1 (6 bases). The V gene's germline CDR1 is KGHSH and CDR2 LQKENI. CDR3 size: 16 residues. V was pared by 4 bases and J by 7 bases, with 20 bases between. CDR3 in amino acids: CASSQNRAAAGNEQFF. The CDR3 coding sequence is TGTGCCAGCTCACAAAACAGGGCAGCGGCGGGTAATGAGCAGTTCTTC.

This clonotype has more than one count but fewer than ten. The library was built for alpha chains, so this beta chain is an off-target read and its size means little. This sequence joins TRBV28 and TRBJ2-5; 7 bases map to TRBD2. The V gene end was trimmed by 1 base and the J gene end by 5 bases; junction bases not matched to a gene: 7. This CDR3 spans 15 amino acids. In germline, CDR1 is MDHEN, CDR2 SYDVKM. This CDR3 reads CASSLSSGGRETQYF. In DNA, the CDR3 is TGTGCCAGCAGTTTATCCTCGGGGGGAAGGGAGACCCAGTACTTC. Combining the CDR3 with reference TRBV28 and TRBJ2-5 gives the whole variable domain DVKVTQSSRYLVKRTGEKVFLECVQDMDHENMFWYRQDPGLGLRLIYFSYDVKMKEKGDIPEGYSVSREKKERFSLILESASTNQTSMYLCASSLSSGGRETQYFGPGTRLLVL.

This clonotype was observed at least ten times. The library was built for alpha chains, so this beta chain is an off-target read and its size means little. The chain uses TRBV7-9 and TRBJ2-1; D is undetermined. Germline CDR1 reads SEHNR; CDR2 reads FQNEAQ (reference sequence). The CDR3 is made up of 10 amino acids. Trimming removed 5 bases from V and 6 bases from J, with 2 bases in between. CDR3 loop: CASSGNEQFF. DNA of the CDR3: TGTGCCAGCAGCGGCAATGAGCAGTTCTTC. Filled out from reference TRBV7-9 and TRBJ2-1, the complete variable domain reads DTGVSQNPRHKITKRGQNVTFRCDPISEHNRLYWYRQTLGQGPEFLTYFQNEAQLEKSRLLSDRFSAERPKGSFSTLEIQRTEQGDSAMYLCASSGNEQFFGPGTRLTVL.

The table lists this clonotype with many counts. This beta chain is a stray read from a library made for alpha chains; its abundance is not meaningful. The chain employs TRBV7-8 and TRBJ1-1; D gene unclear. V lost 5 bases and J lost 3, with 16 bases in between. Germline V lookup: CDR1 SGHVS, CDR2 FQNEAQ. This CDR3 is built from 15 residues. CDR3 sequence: CASSPYTFADTEAFF. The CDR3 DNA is TGTGCCAGCAGCCCTTACACCTTCGCGGACACTGAAGCTTTCTTT.

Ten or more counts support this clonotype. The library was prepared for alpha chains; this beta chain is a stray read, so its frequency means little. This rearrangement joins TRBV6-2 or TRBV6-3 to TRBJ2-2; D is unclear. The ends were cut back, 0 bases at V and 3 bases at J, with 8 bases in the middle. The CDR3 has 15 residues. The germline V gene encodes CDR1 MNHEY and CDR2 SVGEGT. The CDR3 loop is CASSYSRAYTGELFF. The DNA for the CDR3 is TGTGCCAGCAGTTACTCTAGGGCCTACACCGGGGAGCTGTTTTTT.